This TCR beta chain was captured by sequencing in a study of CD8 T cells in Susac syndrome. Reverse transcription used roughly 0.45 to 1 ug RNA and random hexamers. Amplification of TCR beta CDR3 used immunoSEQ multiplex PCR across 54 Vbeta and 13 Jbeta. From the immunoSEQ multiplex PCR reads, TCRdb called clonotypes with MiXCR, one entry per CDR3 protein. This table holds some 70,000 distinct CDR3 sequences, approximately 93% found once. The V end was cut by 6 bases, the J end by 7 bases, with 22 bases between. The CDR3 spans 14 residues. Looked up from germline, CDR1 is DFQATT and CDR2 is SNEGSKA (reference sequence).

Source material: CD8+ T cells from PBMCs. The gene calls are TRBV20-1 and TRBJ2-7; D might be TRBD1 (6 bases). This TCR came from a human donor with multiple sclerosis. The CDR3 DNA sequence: TGCAGTGCCCGAGGGGGATACACCCCTAGGGAGCAGTACTTC. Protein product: CSARGGYTPREQYF.